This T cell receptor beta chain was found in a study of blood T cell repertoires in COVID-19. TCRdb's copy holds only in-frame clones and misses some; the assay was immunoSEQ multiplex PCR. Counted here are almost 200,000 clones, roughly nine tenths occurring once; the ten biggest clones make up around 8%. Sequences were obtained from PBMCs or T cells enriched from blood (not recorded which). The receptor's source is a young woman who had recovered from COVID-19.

The CDR3 loop reads CASSQRTGSDGELFF. Here the CDR3 DNA reads TGTGCCAGCAGCCAAAGGACAGGGTCGGACGGGGAGCTGTTTTTT. V is TRBV7-9 and J is TRBJ2-2; 8 bases are shared with TRBD1. The length of the CDR3 is 15 residues. The V segment lost 5 bases and the J segment 7 bases; nucleotides outside the gene matches: 9. CDR1 SEHNR and CDR2 FQNEAQ come from the germline V gene (reference sequence). Complete variable domain (other parts from reference TRBV7-9 and TRBJ2-2): DTGVSQNPRHKITKRGQNVTFRCDPISEHNRLYWYRQTLGQGPEFLTYFQNEAQLEKSRLLSDRFSAERPKGSFSTLEIQRTEQGDSAMYLCASSQRTGSDGELFFGEGSRLTVL.